This TCR beta chain was identified in a study of blood T cell repertoires in COVID-19 (dated by TCRdb to the early 2020s). Regarding the research as a whole: Samples from collaborators originated in the United States, Italy and Spain and spanned both the acute and convalescent phases of COVID-19. Subjects who had been exposed to COVID-19, were actively infected with it, or had recovered from it provided the deeply sampled blood TCRbeta repertoires that made up the dataset. The samples were drawn from the first 160 participants of the ongoing ImmuneRACE study and from 1,254 subjects provided by 6 global collaborators. The repertoires were released in a freely available public database intended as a resource for research on the immune response to SARS-CoV-2. A de-identified subject ID, COVID-19 status, age in years and sex were almost always included in the sample metadata. The material from the prospective study consisted of cDNA or gDNA derived from T cells, B-cell-depleted T cells, or PBMCs. HLA class I and class II types, where available, came from metadata supplied by the sample provider rather than from assay-based typing.

In the prospective study, participants were about 18 to 95 years old, resided in approximately 22 geographic areas of the United States, and were enrolled through a virtual design. Cohort assignment in the prospective study relied on participant-reported clinical history from a screening survey and a study questionnaire. ImmuneRACE Cohort 3 recovered participants were defined by two consecutive negative NP/OP PCR tests, healthcare professional clearance, or symptom resolution. In the prospective study, whole blood, serum and a nasopharyngeal or oropharyngeal swab were collected from each participant by mobile phlebotomists. Over an approximately 2-month period, participants in the prospective study had the option of providing additional blood draws and questionnaires. Before DNA extraction, prospective study blood samples were shipped either frozen or at room temperature. The immunoSEQ Assay, a bias-controlled multiplex PCR, was used to amplify TCRbeta CDR3 regions from genomic DNA. In the paper's pipeline: Within the assay, amplification of reference gene primers was used to estimate how many nucleated cells each sample contained. Sequence reads were collapsed and filtered to measure the absolute abundance of every unique TCRbeta CDR3 rearrangement. For each sample, productive Simpson clonality was calculated as the square root of Simpson's diversity index across productive rearrangements. TCRdb stores this immuneACCESS table with in-frame sequences only. Part of the clones is absent; in the studies checked, under half of the shortfall reflects unresolved V genes, and no reason is known for the rest. Clonal size and the V and J genes are those of that table, whereas D and trimming came from the DNA. For this sample there are over 130,000 clones; roughly 85% appear just once. Of the sample, less than 3% falls within the top ten clones.

General conclusions and limits of the study: The amount of clinical and demographic metadata varied by source and participant and was provided uncurated.

Points on this clone: The antigen it recognizes is unknown. Base quality data are lacking; no much larger clone is found one base away.

The receptor was derived from a woman aged 50 to 65 who had recovered from COVID-19. The sample consisted of PBMCs or T cells enriched from blood (not recorded which).

The CDR3 amino acid sequence is: CASSVEEGPNQPQHF. The DNA sequence is TGTGCCAGCAGCGTAGAGGAGGGGCCCAATCAGCCCCAGCATTTT. The chain is assembled from TRBV9 and TRBJ1-5, and TRBD1 may be the D gene, going by 5 matching bases. There are 15 amino acids in the CDR3, from cysteine to phenylalanine inclusive. CDR3 DNA is the only sequence kept; it has 45 bases, read in frame from the first base. CDR1 and CDR2, per the germline V gene, are SGDLS and YYNGEE. V loses 0 bases of germline sequence and J loses 3 bases, and the interval between the two ends is 10 bases.